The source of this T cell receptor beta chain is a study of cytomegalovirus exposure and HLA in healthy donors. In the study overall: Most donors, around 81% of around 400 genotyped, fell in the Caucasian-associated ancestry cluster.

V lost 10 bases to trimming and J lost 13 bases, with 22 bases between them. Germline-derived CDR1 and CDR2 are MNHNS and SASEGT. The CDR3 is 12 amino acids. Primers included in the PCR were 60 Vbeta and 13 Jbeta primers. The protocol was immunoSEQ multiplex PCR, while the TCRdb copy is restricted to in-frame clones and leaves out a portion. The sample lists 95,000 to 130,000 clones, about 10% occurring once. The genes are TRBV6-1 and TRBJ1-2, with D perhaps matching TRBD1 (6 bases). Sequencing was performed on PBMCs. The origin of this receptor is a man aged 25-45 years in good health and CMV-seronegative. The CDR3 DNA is TGTGCCACCACCCGAAACGACAGGTCCAGCACCTTC. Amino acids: CATTRNDRSSTF.